This is a list of T cell receptor beta chains from one sample in a study of blood T cell repertoires in COVID-19. Clones were sequenced by immunoSEQ multiplex PCR, and TCRdb holds only the in-frame ones, with some missing. The sample shows around 250,000 clones, around 84% of them seen only once. The sequencing sample was made of PBMCs or T cells enriched from blood (not recorded which). The source is a man aged 25-45 years with acute COVID-19. The CDR3 runs from the conserved cysteine through the conserved F or W. D genes are given only for firm matches. The listing skips clone size in some rows; elsewhere it reads once, few, many or a size class.

d_call clone_size v_call cdr3_aa
TRBD2 - TRBV19 CASTRRGLAGGFQETQYF
TRBD1 - TRBV7-8 CASSRDRGDNSPLHF
TRBD1 - TRBV5-1 CASIPGQGQSDTQYF
TRBD1 - TRBV7-9 CASSSNKGQGPYTGELFF
- - TRBV6-5 CASKASGGNTEAFF
- - TRBV19 CASSMGAVGKTQYF
- - TRBV25-1 CASSEGGKRTDTQYF
- - TRBV28 CATGAGTFYNEQFF
- many TRBV18 CASSPEDDSYNEQFF
TRBD1 - TRBV28 CASSLYGTGNTGELFF
- - TRBV4-1 CASSQDGQATINEQFF
TRBD1 - TRBV18 CASSPSILSGTGIHSGANVLTF
- - TRBV19 CASSIIGGARTEAFF
TRBD2 - TRBV6-2/TRBV6-3 CASTPGLAGLGASYNEQFF
TRBD2 - TRBV2 CASSEGGGNNEQFF
TRBD2 - TRBV24-1 CATSDPTSGVREQFF
- - TRBV20-1 CSARIQGEAFF
TRBD1 - TRBV29-1 CSGVTGNTDTQYF
- few TRBV27 CASSLSHSLSGNTIYF
- - TRBV10-3 CATGTGGPQHF
- - TRBV11-3 CASSSRLGRSENTGELFF
TRBD2 - TRBV3-1/TRBV3-2 CASSHGTSGRAGETQYF
TRBD2 - TRBV5-1 CASSLADGGELFF
TRBD2 - TRBV7-6 CASSLLAGGGGNEQFF
- few TRBV7-8 CASRLDREKLFF
- many TRBV6-4 CASSEGVENTEAFF
TRBD2 - TRBV10-1 CASSESGTSGEQFF
TRBD1 few TRBV7-2 CASSSYQSGTGASPLHF
TRBD1 - TRBV20-1 CSASVPGQGKPQHF
- - TRBV6-5 CASSYTGTNEKLFF
TRBD1 few TRBV9 CASSGGQQNYGYTF
- - TRBV5-1 CASSLGTAKNEKLFF
- once TRBV19 CASSIVNSPLHF
- - TRBV18 CASSPDPGGSGNQPQHF
- - TRBV5-4 CASSLVAPGVDTQYF
- - TRBV30 CAGGVGHRSGANVLTF
TRBD2 few TRBV27 CASTGTSGGLPNEQFF
- - TRBV9 CASSVQASLNEQFF
- - TRBV2 CASRKEGGDYGYTF
TRBD1 - TRBV14 CASSEQGGPKLSTIYF
- - TRBV19 CASRVEAAAYSPLHF
- - TRBV29-1 CSARQALAKNIQYF
TRBD2 - TRBV7-3 CASSRNAGTSGEQFF
- - TRBV4-2 CASSQDRGSQTGKLFF
- once TRBV28 CASRTAFTSTDTQYF
- - TRBV5-1 CASSSALDLPGYTF
TRBD2 - TRBV3-1/TRBV3-2 CASSQEGREAKNIQYF
- - TRBV11-2 CASSRQGYTEAFF
- few TRBV19 CASSDSTNTEAFF
- - TRBV6-2/TRBV6-3 CASSPRHGLEAFF
- - TRBV11-1 CASSSISGGDTEAFF
TRBD1 - TRBV27 CASTRDRSSYNSPLHF
TRBD1 - TRBV6-6 CASSPGGSTDTQYF
TRBD1 - TRBV6-5 CASSLQGGGSTIYF
TRBD1 - TRBV15 CATSRDRGQGTGNQPQHF
TRBD1 - TRBV3-1/TRBV3-2 CASSQGPPGRPLTGGNSPLHF
TRBD1 - TRBV7-2 CASSSSGTGGSPLHF
- - TRBV5-8 CASSLVGAGNSPLHF
- - TRBV5-4 CASSLVQGNTEAFF